A selection of T cell receptor beta chains follows, all from one sample in a study of CD8+ T cells in alopecia areata. Method: immunoSEQ multiplex PCR; TCRdb's copy keeps in-frame clones and lacks some. The sample includes 120,000 or so clones, roughly 69% of them seen just once. Material for sequencing was CD4+ T cells sorted from blood. The receptors come from a human donor in good health. CDR3s include the opening cysteine and the closing phenylalanine or tryptophan. D genes are given only for firm matches. Size values are once, few and many counts, or a class for expanded clones, and some rows have none.

D gene	V gene	clone size	J gene	CDR3 length	CDR3 protein	CDR3 DNA
.	TRBV9	few	TRBJ1-1	13	CASSGSGETEAFF	TGTGCCAGCAGCGGCAGCGGGGAAACTGAAGCTTTCTTT
TRBD1	TRBV12-5	.	TRBJ1-5	14	CASGPGTAYQPQHF	TGTGCTAGTGGCCCCGGGACAGCCTATCAGCCCCAGCATTTT
.	TRBV5-1	.	TRBJ2-7	14	CASSLETGNHEQYF	TGCGCCAGCAGCTTGGAAACGGGGAACCACGAGCAGTACTTC
.	TRBV29-1	.	TRBJ1-3	13	CSVVVSSGNTIYF	TGCAGCGTTGTGGTGAGCTCTGGAAACACCATATATTTT
.	TRBV2	.	TRBJ1-2	12	CASSPGTNGYTF	TGTGCCAGCAGTCCCGGGACAAACGGCTACACCTTC
TRBD2	TRBV29-1	.	TRBJ2-7	13	CSVVGGGPYEQYF	TGCAGCGTTGTCGGGGGGGGACCCTACGAGCAGTACTTC
TRBD1	TRBV29-1	.	TRBJ1-5	15	CSVGTSTGDNQPQHF	TGCAGCGTTGGGACCTCTACAGGGGATAATCAGCCCCAGCATTTT
TRBD1	TRBV29-1	.	TRBJ2-7	14	CSGGQGPSSYEQYF	TGCAGCGGAGGACAGGGGCCCAGCTCCTACGAGCAGTACTTC
.	TRBV7-2	.	TRBJ1-1	13	CASSLAVDTEAFF	TGTGCCAGCAGCTTAGCGGTTGACACTGAAGCTTTCTTT
.	TRBV25-1	.	TRBJ1-4	13	CASSWGKGEKLFF	TGTGCCAGCAGTTGGGGGAAGGGAGAAAAACTGTTTTTT
TRBD1	TRBV6-5	.	TRBJ2-7	15	CASSYSMGQLDEQYF	TGTGCCAGCAGTTACTCGATGGGACAGCTAGACGAGCAGTACTTC
.	TRBV4-2	many	TRBJ2-7	15	CASSQGSGVGYEQYF	TGTGCCAGCAGCCAAGGGTCCGGGGTTGGCTACGAGCAGTACTTC
.	TRBV30	.	TRBJ1-4	13	CACPRGGAEKLFF	TGTGCCTGCCCCCGGGGGGGGGCTGAAAAACTGTTTTTT
.	TRBV29-1	.	TRBJ2-2	11	CSVENTGELFF	TGCAGCGTTGAGAACACCGGGGAGCTGTTTTTT
TRBD1	TRBV27	.	TRBJ1-6	15	CASSFDRGPGSPLHF	TGTGCCAGCAGCTTCGACAGGGGGCCGGGTTCACCCCTCCACTTT
.	TRBV2	.	TRBJ1-5	14	CASRSDRDNQPQHF	TGTGCCAGCAGATCAGACAGAGACAATCAGCCCCAGCATTTT
TRBD1	TRBV30	.	TRBJ1-2	14	CAWGDSGRDYGYTF	TGTGCCTGGGGGGACAGCGGTCGCGACTATGGCTACACCTTC
.	TRBV30	.	TRBJ1-6	17	CAWSVRGSPAYNSPLHF	TGTGCCTGGAGTGTACGGGGCTCGCCAGCGTATAATTCACCCCTCCACTTT
TRBD2	TRBV30	.	TRBJ2-7	17	CAWEAGTSGYSSYEQYF	TGTGCCTGGGAAGCCGGGACTAGCGGGTACAGCTCCTACGAGCAGTACTTC
.	TRBV7-9	few	TRBJ1-5	14	CASSLGTGNQPQHF	TGTGCCAGCAGCTTGGGGACGGGCAATCAGCCCCAGCATTTT
.	TRBV5-1	.	TRBJ1-1	13	CASSLNTNTEAFF	TGCGCCAGCAGCTTAAACACGAACACTGAAGCTTTCTTT
TRBD1	TRBV5-1	.	TRBJ2-3	15	CASSFEGARTDTQYF	TGCGCCAGCAGCTTTGAGGGGGCTCGCACAGATACGCAGTATTTT
.	TRBV7-9	.	TRBJ2-5	13	CASSYNYQETQYF	TGTGCCAGCAGCTACAACTACCAAGAGACCCAGTACTTC
TRBD1	TRBV9	.	TRBJ1-6	14	CASSARQGASPLHF	TGTGCCAGCAGCGCCCGGCAGGGGGCTTCACCCCTCCACTTT
.	TRBV7-8	.	TRBJ1-1	12	CASSLRSTEAFF	TGTGCCAGCAGCTTAAGGAGCACTGAAGCTTTCTTT
.	TRBV6-1	.	TRBJ2-5	14	CASRGDLPRETQYF	TGTGCCAGCAGGGGGGACCTGCCGCGGGAGACCCAGTACTTC